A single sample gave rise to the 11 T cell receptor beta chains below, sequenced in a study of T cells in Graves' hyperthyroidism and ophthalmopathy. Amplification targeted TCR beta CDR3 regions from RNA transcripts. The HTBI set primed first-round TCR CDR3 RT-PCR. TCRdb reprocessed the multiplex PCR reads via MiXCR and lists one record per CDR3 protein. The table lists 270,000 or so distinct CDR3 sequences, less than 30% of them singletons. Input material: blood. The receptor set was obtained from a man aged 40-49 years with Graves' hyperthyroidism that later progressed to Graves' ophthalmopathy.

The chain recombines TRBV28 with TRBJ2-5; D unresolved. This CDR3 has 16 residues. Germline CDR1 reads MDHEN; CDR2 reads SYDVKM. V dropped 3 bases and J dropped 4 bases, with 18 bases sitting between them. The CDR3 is CASSFGPYNGRETQYF. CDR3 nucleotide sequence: TGTGCCAGCAGTTTCGGTCCCTATAACGGCAGAGAGACCCAGTACTTC.

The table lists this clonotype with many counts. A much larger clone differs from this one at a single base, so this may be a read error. CDR3 in DNA: TGTGCCAGCAGTGACGGGGGGAACACTGAAGCTTTCTTT. Its protein product is CASSDGGNTEAFF. The genes are TRBV6-4 and TRBJ1-1, with D possibly being TRBD1 (5 bases). From germline, CDR1 is MRHNA and CDR2 SNTAGT. Trimming cost V 2 bases and J 1 base, with 5 bases left between them. CDR3 length: 13 residues.

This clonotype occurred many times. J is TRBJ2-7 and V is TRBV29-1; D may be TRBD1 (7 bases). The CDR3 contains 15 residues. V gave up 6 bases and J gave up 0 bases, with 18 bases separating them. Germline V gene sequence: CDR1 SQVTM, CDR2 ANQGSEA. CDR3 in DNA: TGCAGCGTGTACCCGGCGGGACAGAACTCCTACGAGCAGTACTTC. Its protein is CSVYPAGQNSYEQYF.

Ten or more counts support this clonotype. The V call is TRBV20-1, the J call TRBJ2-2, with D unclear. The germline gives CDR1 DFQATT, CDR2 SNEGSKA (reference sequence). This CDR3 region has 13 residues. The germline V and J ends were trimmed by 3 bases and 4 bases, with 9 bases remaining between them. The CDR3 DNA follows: TGCAGTGCTAGTCGGCCAGCCACCGGGGAGCTGTTTTTT. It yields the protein CSASRPATGELFF.

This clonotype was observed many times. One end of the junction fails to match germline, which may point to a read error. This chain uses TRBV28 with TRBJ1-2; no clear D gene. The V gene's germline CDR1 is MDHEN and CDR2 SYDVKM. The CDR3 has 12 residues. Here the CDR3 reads CASTGRPQGCTF. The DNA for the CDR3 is TGTGCCAGCACCGGCAGACCCCAAGGCTGCACCTTC.

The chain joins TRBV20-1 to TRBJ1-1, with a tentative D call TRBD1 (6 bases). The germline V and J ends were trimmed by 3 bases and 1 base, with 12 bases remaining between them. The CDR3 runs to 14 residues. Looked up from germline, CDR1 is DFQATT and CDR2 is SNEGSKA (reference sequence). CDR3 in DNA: TGCAGTGCTAGCAGGGGCAGGGCGAACACTGAAGCTTTCTTT. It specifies CSASRGRANTEAFF.

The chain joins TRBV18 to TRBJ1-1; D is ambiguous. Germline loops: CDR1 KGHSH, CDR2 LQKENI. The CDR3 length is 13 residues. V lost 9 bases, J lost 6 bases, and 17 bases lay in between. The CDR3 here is CASKNNGWAEAFF. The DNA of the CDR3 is TGTGCCAGTAAAAACAATGGCTGGGCTGAAGCTTTCTTT.

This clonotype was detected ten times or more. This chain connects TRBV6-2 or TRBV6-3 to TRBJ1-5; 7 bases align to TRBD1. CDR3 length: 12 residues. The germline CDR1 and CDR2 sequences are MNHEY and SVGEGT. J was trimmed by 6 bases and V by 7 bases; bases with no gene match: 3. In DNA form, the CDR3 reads TGTGCCAGCAAAGACAGGGTTCAGCCCCAGCATTTT. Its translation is CASKDRVQPQHF.

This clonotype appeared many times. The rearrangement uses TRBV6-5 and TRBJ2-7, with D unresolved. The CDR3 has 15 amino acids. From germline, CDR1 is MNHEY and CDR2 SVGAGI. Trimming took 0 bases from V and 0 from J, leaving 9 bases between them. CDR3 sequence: CASSYSDGGSYEQYF. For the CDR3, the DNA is TGTGCCAGCAGTTACTCGGACGGCGGCTCCTACGAGCAGTACTTC.

The DNA for the CDR3 is TGTGCCAGCTCAGAGTCGCAGGGGTTCAACACCGGGGAGCTGTTTTTT. Translation gives CASSESQGFNTGELFF. The chain carries TRBV18 and TRBJ2-2; TRBD1 might be the D (6 bases). The length of the CDR3 is 16 residues. Germline V gives CDR1 KGHSH, CDR2 LQKENI. Trimming pared 5 bases from V and 2 bases from J, leaving 15 bases between.

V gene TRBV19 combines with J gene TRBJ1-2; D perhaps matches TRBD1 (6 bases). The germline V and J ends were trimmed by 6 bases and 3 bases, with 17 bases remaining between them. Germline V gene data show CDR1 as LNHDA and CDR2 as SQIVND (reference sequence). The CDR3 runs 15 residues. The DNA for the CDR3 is TGTGCCAGTAGGGAACGACAGGCTCGTGACTATGGCTACACCTTC. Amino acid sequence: CASRERQARDYGYTF. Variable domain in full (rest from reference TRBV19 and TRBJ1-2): DGGITQSPKYLFRKEGQNVTLSCEQNLNHDAMYWYRQDPGQGLRLIYYSQIVNDFQKGDIAEGYSVSREKKESFPLTVTSAQKNPTAFYLCASRERQARDYGYTFGSGTRLTVV.